This T cell receptor (beta chain) was sequenced during a study of shared clonotypes between healthy human individuals. Caucasian adults residing in Nashville, Tennessee made up all the donors. CD4+ cells yielded CD45RA+ naive and CD45RA-negative memory subsets. This table comes from immunoSEQ multiplex PCR, and its TCRdb copy is limited to in-frame clones, with some not included. The sample yields about a million clones, approximately 72% seen once. As regards this clone: The antigen remains undetermined.

The study's findings and limits: Read depth was anticipated to influence clonotype sharing among donors. Naive subsets generally exceeded memory subsets in estimated richness.

CDR3 size: 16 residues. Germline CDR1 SGHAT, CDR2 FQNNGV. V lost 5 bases to trimming and J lost 2 bases; unmatched junction nucleotides: 11. The specimen was memory CD4+ T cells sorted from blood. Specified subset: CD45RA-negative fraction. This chain joins TRBV11-2 and TRBJ2-7; TRBD1 agrees at 8 bases. The source is a man between 18 and 29 years old in good health. CDR3 region: CASSPYPRTGPYEQYF. The DNA of the CDR3 is TGTGCCAGCAGCCCGTACCCCCGGACAGGGCCCTACGAGCAGTACTTC. Drawing the rest from reference TRBV11-2 and TRBJ2-7, the complete variable domain is EAGVAQSPRYKIIEKRQSVAFWCNPISGHATLYWYQQILGQGPKLLIQFQNNGVVDDSQLPKDRFSAERLKGVDSTLKIQPAKLEDSAVYLCASSPYPRTGPYEQYFGPGTRLTVT.